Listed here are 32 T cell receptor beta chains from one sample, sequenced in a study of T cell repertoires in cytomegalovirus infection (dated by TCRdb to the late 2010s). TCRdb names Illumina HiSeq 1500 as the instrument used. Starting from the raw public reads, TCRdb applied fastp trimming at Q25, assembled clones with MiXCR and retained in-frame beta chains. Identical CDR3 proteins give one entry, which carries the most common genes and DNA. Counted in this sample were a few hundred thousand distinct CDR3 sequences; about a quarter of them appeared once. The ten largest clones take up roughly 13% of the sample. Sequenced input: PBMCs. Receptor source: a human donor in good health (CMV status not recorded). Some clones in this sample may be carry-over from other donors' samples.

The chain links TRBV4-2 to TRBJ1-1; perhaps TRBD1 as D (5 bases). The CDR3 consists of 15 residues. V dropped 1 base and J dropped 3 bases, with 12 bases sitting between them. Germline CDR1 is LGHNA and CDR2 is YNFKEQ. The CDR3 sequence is CASSQVAREDTEAFF. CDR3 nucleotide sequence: TGTGCCAGCAGCCAAGTAGCCAGGGAGGACACTGAAGCTTTCTTT.

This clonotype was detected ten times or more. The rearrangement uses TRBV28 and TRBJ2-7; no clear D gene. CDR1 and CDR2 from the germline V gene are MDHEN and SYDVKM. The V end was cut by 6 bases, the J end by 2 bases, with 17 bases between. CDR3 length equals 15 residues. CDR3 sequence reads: CASSPGARPPYEQYF. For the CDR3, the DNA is TGTGCCAGCAGCCCAGGTGCCCGTCCTCCCTACGAGCAGTACTTC.

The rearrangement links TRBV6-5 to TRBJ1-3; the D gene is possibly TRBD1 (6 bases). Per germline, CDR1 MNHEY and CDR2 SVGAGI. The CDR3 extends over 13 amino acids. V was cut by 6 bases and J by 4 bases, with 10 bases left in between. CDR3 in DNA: TGTGCCAGCAGGACAGGTGCCGGAAACACCATATATTTT. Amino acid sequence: CASRTGAGNTIYF.

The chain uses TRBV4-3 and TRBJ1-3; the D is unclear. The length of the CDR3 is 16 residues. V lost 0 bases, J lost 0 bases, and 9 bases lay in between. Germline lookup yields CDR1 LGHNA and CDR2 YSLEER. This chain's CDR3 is CASSQDGTSSGNTIYF. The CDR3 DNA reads TGCGCCAGCAGCCAAGATGGTACTAGCTCTGGAAACACCATATATTTT.

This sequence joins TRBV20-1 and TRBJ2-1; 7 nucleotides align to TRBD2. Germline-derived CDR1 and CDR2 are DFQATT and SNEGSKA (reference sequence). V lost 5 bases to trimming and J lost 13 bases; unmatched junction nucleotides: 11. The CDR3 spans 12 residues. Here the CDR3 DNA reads TGCAGTGCTCTTAGCGGGCTCGGATTTCAGTTCTTC. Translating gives CSALSGLGFQFF.

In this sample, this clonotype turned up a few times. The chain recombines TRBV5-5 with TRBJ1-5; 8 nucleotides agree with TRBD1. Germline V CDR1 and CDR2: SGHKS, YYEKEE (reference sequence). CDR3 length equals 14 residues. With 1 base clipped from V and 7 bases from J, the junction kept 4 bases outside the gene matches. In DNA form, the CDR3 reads TGTGCCAGCAGCTTGCACAGGGGGACGCAGCCCCAGCATTTT. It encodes CASSLHRGTQPQHF. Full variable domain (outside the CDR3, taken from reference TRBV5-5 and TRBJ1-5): DAGVTQSPTHLIKTRGQQVTLRCSPISGHKSVSWYQQVLGQGPQFIFQYYEKEERGRGNFPDRFSARQFPNYSSELNVNALLLGDSALYLCASSLHRGTQPQHFGDGTRLSIL.

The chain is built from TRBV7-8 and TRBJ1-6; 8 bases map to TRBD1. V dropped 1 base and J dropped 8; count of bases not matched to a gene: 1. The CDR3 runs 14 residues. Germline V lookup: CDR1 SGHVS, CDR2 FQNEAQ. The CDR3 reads CASSLGTGHSPLHF. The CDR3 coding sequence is TGTGCCAGCAGCTTAGGGACAGGGCATTCACCCCTCCACTTT.

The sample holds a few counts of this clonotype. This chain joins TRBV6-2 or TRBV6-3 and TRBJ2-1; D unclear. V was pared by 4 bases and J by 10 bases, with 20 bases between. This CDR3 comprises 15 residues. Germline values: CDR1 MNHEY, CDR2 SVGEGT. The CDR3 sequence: CASSFISSSVGEQFF. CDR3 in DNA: TGTGCCAGCAGTTTTATATCATCGAGCGTAGGGGAGCAGTTCTTC.

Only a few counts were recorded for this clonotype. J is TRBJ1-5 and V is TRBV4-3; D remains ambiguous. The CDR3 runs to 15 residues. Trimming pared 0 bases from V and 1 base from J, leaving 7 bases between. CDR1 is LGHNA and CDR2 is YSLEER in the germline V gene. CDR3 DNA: TGCGCCAGCAGCCAAGAGATCGGCAGCAATCAGCCCCAGCATTTT. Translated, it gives CASSQEIGSNQPQHF.

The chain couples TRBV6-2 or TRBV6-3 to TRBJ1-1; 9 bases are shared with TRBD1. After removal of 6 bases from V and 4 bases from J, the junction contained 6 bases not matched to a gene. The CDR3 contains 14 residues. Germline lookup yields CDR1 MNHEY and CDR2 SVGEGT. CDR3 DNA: TGTGCCAGCAGGCCACCGGGACAGGGCACTGAAGCTTTCTTT. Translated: CASRPPGQGTEAFF.

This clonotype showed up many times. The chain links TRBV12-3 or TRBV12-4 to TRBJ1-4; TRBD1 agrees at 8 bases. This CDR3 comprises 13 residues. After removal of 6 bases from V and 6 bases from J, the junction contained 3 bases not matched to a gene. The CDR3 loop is CASRQGEYEKLFF. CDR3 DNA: TGTGCCAGCAGACAGGGGGAGTATGAAAAACTGTTTTTT.

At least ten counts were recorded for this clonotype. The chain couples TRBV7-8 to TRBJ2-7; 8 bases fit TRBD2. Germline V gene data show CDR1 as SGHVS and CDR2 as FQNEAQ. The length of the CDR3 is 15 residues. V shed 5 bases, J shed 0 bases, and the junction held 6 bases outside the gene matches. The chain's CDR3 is CASSPRLAISYEQYF. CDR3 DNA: TGTGCCAGCAGCCCGCGACTAGCGATCTCCTACGAGCAGTACTTC.

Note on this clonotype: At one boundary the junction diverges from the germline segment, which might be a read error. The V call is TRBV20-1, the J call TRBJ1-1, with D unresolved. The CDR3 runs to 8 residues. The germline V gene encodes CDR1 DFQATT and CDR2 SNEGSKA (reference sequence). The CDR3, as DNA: TGCAGTGCGAGAGAAGCTTTCTTT. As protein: CSAREAFF.

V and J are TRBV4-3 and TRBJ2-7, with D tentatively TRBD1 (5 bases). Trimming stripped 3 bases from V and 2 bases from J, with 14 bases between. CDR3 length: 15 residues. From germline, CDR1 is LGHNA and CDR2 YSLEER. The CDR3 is CASSQSTTATYEQYF. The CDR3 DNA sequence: TGCGCCAGCAGCCAGTCCACGACAGCTACCTACGAGCAGTACTTC.

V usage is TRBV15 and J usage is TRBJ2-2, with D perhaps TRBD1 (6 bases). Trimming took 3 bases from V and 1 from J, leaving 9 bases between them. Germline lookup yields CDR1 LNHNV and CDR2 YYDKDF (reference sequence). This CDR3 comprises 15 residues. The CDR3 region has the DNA TGTGCCACCAGCAGCGACAGGATGAACACCGGGGAGCTGTTTTTT. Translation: CATSSDRMNTGELFF.

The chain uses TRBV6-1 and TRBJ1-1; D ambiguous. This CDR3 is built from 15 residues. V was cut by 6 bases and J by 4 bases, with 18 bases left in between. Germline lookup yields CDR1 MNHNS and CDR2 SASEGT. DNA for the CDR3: TGTGCCAGCAGCTCCGAGCCTAGAGGGATCACTGAAGCTTTCTTT. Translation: CASSSEPRGITEAFF.

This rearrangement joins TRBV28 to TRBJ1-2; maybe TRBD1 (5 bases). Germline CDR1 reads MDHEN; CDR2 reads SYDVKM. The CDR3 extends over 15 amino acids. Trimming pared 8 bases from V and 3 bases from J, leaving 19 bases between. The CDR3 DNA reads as TGTGCCAGCTCTATGGCAGGACAAGTTCACTATGGCTACACCTTC. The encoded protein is CASSMAGQVHYGYTF.

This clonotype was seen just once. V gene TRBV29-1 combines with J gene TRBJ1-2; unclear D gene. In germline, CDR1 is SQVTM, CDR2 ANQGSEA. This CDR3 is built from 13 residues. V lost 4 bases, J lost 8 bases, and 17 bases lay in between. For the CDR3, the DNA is TGCAGCGTTGGGCCCGGTGGCGAAGGGGGCTACACCTTC. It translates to CSVGPGGEGGYTF. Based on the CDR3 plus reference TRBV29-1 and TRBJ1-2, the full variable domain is SAVISQKPSRDICQRGTSLTIQCQVDSQVTMMFWYRQQPGQSLTLIATANQGSEATYESGFVIDKFPISRPNLTFSTLTVSNMSPEDSSIYLCSVGPGGEGGYTFGSGTRLTVV.

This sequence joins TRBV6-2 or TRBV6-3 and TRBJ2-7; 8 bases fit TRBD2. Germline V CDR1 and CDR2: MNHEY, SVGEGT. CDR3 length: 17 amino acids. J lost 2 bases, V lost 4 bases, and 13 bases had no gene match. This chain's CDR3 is CASSLGGSGKRTYEQYF. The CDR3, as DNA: TGTGCCAGCAGTTTGGGGGGTAGCGGGAAGAGGACCTACGAGCAGTACTTC.

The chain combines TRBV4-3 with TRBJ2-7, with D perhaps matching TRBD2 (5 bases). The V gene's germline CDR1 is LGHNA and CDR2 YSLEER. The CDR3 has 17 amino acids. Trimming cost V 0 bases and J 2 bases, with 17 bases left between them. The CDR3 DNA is TGCGCCAGCAGCCAAGATTGGGGAGCGGCCTCTGCCTACGAGCAGTACTTC. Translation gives CASSQDWGAASAYEQYF.

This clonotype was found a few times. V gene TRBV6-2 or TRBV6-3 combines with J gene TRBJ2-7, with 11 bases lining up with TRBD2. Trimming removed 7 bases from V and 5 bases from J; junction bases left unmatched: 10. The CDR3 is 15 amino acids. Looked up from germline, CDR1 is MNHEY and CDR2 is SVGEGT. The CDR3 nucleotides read TGTGCCAGCACTCCCCCCACTAGCGGGAGCCACGAGCAGTACTTC. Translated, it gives CASTPPTSGSHEQYF.

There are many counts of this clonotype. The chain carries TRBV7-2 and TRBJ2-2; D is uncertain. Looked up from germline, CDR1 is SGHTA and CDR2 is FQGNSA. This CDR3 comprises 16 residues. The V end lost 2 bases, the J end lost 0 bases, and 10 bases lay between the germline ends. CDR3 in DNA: TGTGCCAGCAGCTTATCGGACCTTGCGAACACCGGGGAGCTGTTTTTT. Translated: CASSLSDLANTGELFF.

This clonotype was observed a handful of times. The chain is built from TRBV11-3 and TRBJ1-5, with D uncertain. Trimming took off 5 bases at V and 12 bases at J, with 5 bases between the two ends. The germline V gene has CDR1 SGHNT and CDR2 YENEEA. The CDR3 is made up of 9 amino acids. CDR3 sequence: CASSPLQHF. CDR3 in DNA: TGTGCCAGCAGCCCCCTCCAGCATTTT.

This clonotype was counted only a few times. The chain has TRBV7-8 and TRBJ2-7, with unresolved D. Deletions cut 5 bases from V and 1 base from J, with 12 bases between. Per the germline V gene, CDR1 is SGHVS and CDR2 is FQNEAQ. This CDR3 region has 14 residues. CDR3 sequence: CASSRSRASYEQYF. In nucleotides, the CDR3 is TGTGCCAGCAGCCGCAGTCGTGCATCCTACGAGCAGTACTTC.

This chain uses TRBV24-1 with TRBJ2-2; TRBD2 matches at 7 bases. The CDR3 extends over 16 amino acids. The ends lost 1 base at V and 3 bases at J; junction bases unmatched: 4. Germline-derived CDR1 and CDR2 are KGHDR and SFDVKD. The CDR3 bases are TGTGCCACCAGTGATTTACGTAGCGGGTACACCGGGGAGCTGTTTTTT. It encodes CATSDLRSGYTGELFF.

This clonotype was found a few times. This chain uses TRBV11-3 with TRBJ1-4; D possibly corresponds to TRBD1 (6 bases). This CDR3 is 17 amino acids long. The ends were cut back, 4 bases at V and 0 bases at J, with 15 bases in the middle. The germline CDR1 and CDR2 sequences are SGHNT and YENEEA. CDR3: CASSSGGRQATNEKLFF. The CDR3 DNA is TGTGCCAGCAGCTCTGGGGGCCGACAGGCAACTAATGAAAAACTGTTTTTT.

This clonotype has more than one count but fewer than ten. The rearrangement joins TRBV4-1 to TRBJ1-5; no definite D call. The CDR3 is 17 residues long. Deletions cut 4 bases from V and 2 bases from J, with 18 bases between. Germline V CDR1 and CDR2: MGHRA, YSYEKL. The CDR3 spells CASSPADEYMGNQPQHF. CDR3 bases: TGCGCCAGCAGCCCCGCGGACGAATACATGGGCAATCAGCCCCAGCATTTT.

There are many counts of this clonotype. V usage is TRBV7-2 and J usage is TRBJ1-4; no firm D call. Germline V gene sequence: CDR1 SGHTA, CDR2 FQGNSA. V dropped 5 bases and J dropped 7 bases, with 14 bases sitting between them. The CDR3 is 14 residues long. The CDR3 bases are TGTGCCAGCAGCCAGTACTCTAACCCTGAAAAACTGTTTTTT. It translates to CASSQYSNPEKLFF.

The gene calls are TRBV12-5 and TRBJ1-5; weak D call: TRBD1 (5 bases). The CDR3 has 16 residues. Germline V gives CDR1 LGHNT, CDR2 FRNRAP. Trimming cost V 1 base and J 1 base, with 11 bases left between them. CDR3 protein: CASGLARDRSNQPQHF. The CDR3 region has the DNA TGTGCTAGTGGTTTGGCCAGGGACCGGAGCAATCAGCCCCAGCATTTT.

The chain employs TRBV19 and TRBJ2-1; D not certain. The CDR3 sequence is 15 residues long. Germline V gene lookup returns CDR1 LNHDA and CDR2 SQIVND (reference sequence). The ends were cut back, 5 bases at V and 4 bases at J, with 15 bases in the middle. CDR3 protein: CASSDKIGPYNEQFF. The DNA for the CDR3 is TGTGCCAGTAGTGATAAGATCGGCCCTTACAATGAGCAGTTCTTC.

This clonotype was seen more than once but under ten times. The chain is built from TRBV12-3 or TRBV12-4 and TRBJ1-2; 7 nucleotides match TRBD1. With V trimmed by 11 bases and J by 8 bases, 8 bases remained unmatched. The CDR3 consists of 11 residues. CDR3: CACTGERGYTF. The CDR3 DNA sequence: TGTGCCTGCACAGGGGAGCGGGGCTACACCTTC.

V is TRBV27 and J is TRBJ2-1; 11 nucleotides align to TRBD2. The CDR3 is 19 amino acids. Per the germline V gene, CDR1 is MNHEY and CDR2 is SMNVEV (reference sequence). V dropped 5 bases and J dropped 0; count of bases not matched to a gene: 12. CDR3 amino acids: CASSHGSGTSGSSYNEQFF. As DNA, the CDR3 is TGTGCCAGCAGTCATGGGTCCGGGACTAGCGGAAGCTCCTACAATGAGCAGTTCTTC.